Described below is a single T cell receptor beta chain sequence and its context. This clonotype appeared many times. Its target antigen remains unknown. No much larger clone exists at a distance of one base, and base qualities are not known. Receptor libraries were prepared by 5' RACE. TCRdb names Illumina HiSeq 2000 as the instrument used. Template switching added a universal primer binding site, and the final cDNA carried a unique molecular identifier that allowed TCR cDNA molecules to be counted accurately. Specific primers in the conserved constant-segment region were used to synthesize first-strand cDNA for the TCR alpha and beta chains. To control for contamination, every cDNA library was double barcoded, receiving both a SMART-Mk sample barcode and Illumina barcodes. TruSeq adapter sequences, together with Illumina sample barcodes, were added in two successive PCR steps. The TCR alpha and beta cDNA libraries were sequenced on the Illumina HiSeq platform using custom primers. The paper's processing steps were these. MiGEC was used to process raw reads and extract unique molecular identifiers, and MiXCR was used to find CDR3 positions. Recombination models were inferred per individual with the repgenHMM and IGoR tools using an EM algorithm. Shared clonotype analysis was performed with the tcR package in R, normalizing sharing by the product of cloneset sizes. Out-of-frame nonproductive sequences were analyzed to study raw recombination free of thymic and clonal selection effects. The public reads were reanalyzed by TCRdb: fastp trimming at Q25, MiXCR alignment, in-frame beta chains only. Records with the same CDR3 protein are collapsed into one entry carrying the most frequent genes and DNA. The V and J calls come from TCRdb's annotation, not from the publication. A total of some 97,000 distinct CDR3 sequences appear in this sample, around 5.5% of them only once. The ten largest clones add up to about 12% of the sample.

These data are taken from a study of identical twins (dated by TCRdb to 2016 to 2017). Regarding the research as a whole: TCR alpha and beta repertoires from monozygotic twins, unrelated adults of various ages and cord blood were deep-sequenced to test whether fetal clonotypes persist. To rule out contamination, replicate twin experiments were performed at different times with different library preparation protocols.

Broader findings and caveats from the paper: In beta out-of-frame sequences, excess twin sharing was weaker, because having fewer shared sequences lowered the signal-to-noise ratio. Because the same donors could not be followed over many years, conclusions were based on cross-sectional statistical analysis. Fewer insertions were carried by abundant cord blood beta clonotypes; a weaker similar trend was observed in young adult naive repertoires, while no such trend was observed in memory repertoires. Out-of-frame TCR alpha sequences shared between twins showed an excess of low generation-probability sequences compared with coincidental sharing between unrelated individuals. Invariant T cells such as MAIT and iNKT could partly confound zero-insertion analyses, although diverse VJ usage argued against such confounding for most clonotypes. In monozygotic twins, recombination models systematically underestimated out-of-frame TCR alpha sharing, but the models matched the sharing seen between unrelated individuals.

Every donor in the study was a healthy Caucasian. Miltenyi CD45RO+ enrichment and human naive T-cell isolation kits were used to isolate memory (CD45RO+) and naive T cells from PBMC. V is shortened by 4 bases, J by 13 bases, and the region joining them spans 14 bases. For CDR1 and CDR2, the germline V gene (reference sequence) lists GTSNPN and SVGIG. The CDR3 holds 11 amino acids from the cysteine to the phenylalanine. The retained sequence is limited to the CDR3, 33 bases, with the frame set at the first base. This TCR derives from a woman aged 45-65 years in good health. Sample: memory T cells sorted from blood. Sample cell subset or site, as interpreted from the label and publication: CD45RO+ enriched T cells. The chain is assembled from TRBV30 and TRBJ2-1; the D gene is perhaps TRBD2, from 6 matching bases. The CDR3 protein is CAWNMGLFQFF. The DNA is TGTGCCTGGAATATGGGACTTTTCCAGTTCTTC.